The rows below give T cell receptor beta chains drawn from one sample of a study of cytotoxic CD8 clonotypes in ibrutinib-treated CLL. The data were produced by immunoSEQ multiplex PCR, yet TCRdb's version contains in-frame clones alone and is incomplete. The sample consists of fewer than 300,000 clones, roughly 76% of them appearing once. Sequenced here: PBMCs, sampled at disease progression, from a patient treated with ibrutinib. The receptors shown here come from a human donor with chronic lymphocytic leukemia. CDR3s include the opening cysteine and the closing phenylalanine or tryptophan. Each record gives: V gene, J gene, CDR3 length, clone size, D gene, CDR3 protein, CDR3 DNA. D genes are given only for firm matches. Clone size appears in some rows only: once, few, many, or a class for an expanded clone.

V gene: TRBV6-1
J gene: TRBJ2-7
CDR3 length: 15
clone size: NA
D gene: TRBD2
CDR3 protein: CAIPGLGTRIYEQYF
CDR3 DNA: TGTGCCATCCCGGGACTAGGGACCCGGATCTACGAGCAGTACTTC

V gene: TRBV11-2
J gene: TRBJ2-1
CDR3 length: 14
clone size: NA
D gene: TRBD1
CDR3 protein: CASSQYPGTGKVFF
CDR3 DNA: TGTGCCAGCAGCCAATATCCCGGGACAGGGAAGGTATTCTTC

V gene: TRBV20-1
J gene: TRBJ2-5
CDR3 length: 11
clone size: NA
D gene: NA
CDR3 protein: CSYFLRETQYF
CDR3 DNA: TGCAGTTACTTCCTTCGGGAGACCCAGTACTTC

V gene: TRBV13
J gene: TRBJ1-6
CDR3 length: 16
clone size: NA
D gene: TRBD1
CDR3 protein: CASSAQSGTVNSPLHF
CDR3 DNA: TGTGCCAGCAGCGCTCAGTCCGGGACAGTCAATTCACCCCTCCACTTT

V gene: TRBV18
J gene: TRBJ2-1
CDR3 length: 16
clone size: NA
D gene: TRBD2
CDR3 protein: CASRTPPSGGHNEQFF
CDR3 DNA: TGTGCCAGCCGAACCCCTCCTAGCGGGGGGCACAATGAGCAGTTCTTC

V gene: TRBV2
J gene: TRBJ2-1
CDR3 length: 17
clone size: NA
D gene: NA
CDR3 protein: CASSEGHLARGVNEQFF
CDR3 DNA: TGTGCCAGCAGTGAGGGACATTTGGCTCGGGGGGTAAATGAGCAGTTCTTC

V gene: TRBV11-1
J gene: TRBJ2-7
CDR3 length: 16
clone size: once
D gene: TRBD1
CDR3 protein: CASSLGKGGLGDEQYF
CDR3 DNA: TGTGCCAGCAGCTTAGGAAAAGGGGGCCTTGGGGACGAGCAGTACTTC

V gene: TRBV27
J gene: TRBJ1-2
CDR3 length: 12
clone size: NA
D gene: NA
CDR3 protein: CASSFSFYGYTF
CDR3 DNA: TGTGCCAGCAGTTTCTCCTTCTATGGCTACACCTTC

V gene: TRBV5-6
J gene: TRBJ2-7
CDR3 length: 14
clone size: once
D gene: NA
CDR3 protein: CASSLLLSGSEQYF
CDR3 DNA: TGTGCCAGCAGCTTGCTTTTATCCGGGAGCGAGCAGTACTTC

V gene: TRBV6-1
J gene: TRBJ2-5
CDR3 length: 15
clone size: NA
D gene: NA
CDR3 protein: CASSEGSLWGETQYF
CDR3 DNA: TGTGCCAGCAGTGAAGGCTCTCTCTGGGGGGAGACCCAGTACTTC

V gene: TRBV19
J gene: TRBJ1-2
CDR3 length: 13
clone size: NA
D gene: NA
CDR3 protein: CASSIRDNYGYTF
CDR3 DNA: TGTGCCAGTAGTATTAGAGACAACTATGGCTACACCTTC

V gene: TRBV9
J gene: TRBJ1-2
CDR3 length: 14
clone size: NA
D gene: NA
CDR3 protein: CASSVVDSLYGYTF
CDR3 DNA: TGTGCCAGCAGCGTAGTTGACAGCCTTTATGGCTACACCTTC

V gene: TRBV19
J gene: TRBJ2-1
CDR3 length: 13
clone size: NA
D gene: TRBD2
CDR3 protein: CANDSGTYNEQFF
CDR3 DNA: TGTGCCAACGATAGCGGGACCTACAATGAGCAGTTCTTC

V gene: TRBV4-2
J gene: TRBJ2-5
CDR3 length: 17
clone size: NA
D gene: TRBD2
CDR3 protein: CASSQGSGGTYQETQYF
CDR3 DNA: TGTGCCAGCAGCCAAGGTAGCGGGGGGACGTACCAAGAGACCCAGTACTTC

V gene: TRBV19
J gene: TRBJ2-1
CDR3 length: 12
clone size: NA
D gene: TRBD2
CDR3 protein: CASLSGGYEQFF
CDR3 DNA: TGTGCCAGTCTTAGCGGGGGATATGAGCAGTTCTTC

V gene: TRBV18
J gene: TRBJ1-2
CDR3 length: 13
clone size: NA
D gene: NA
CDR3 protein: CASSRELNYGYTF
CDR3 DNA: TGTGCCAGCTCCCGTGAGCTTAACTATGGCTACACCTTC

V gene: TRBV7-6
J gene: TRBJ2-1
CDR3 length: 21
clone size: NA
D gene: TRBD2
CDR3 protein: CASSLGGGWREGQTPAGMQFF
CDR3 DNA: TGTGCCAGCAGCTTAGGGGGAGGCTGGCGGGAGGGTCAAACCCCCGCAGGCATGCAGTTCTTC

V gene: TRBV10-3
J gene: TRBJ1-1
CDR3 length: 12
clone size: few
D gene: NA
CDR3 protein: CAISERLPEAFF
CDR3 DNA: TGTGCCATCAGTGAAAGGTTACCTGAGGCTTTCTTT

V gene: TRBV7-2
J gene: TRBJ2-1
CDR3 length: 13
clone size: NA
D gene: TRBD2
CDR3 protein: CASSLVLASEQFF
CDR3 DNA: TGTGCCAGCAGCTTAGTACTAGCGTCTGAGCAGTTCTTC

V gene: TRBV6-5
J gene: TRBJ2-7
CDR3 length: 13
clone size: NA
D gene: TRBD1
CDR3 protein: CASSSGGRNEQYF
CDR3 DNA: TGTGCCAGCAGTTCAGGGGGCCGGAACGAGCAGTACTTC

V gene: TRBV27
J gene: TRBJ1-1
CDR3 length: 14
clone size: NA
D gene: TRBD1
CDR3 protein: CASSWDSANTEAFF
CDR3 DNA: TGTGCCAGCAGTTGGGACAGCGCTAACACTGAAGCTTTCTTT

V gene: TRBV10-3
J gene: TRBJ1-2
CDR3 length: 13
clone size: many
D gene: NA
CDR3 protein: CAIRAGLSYGYTF
CDR3 DNA: TGTGCCATCCGGGCAGGGCTGAGCTATGGCTACACCTTC

V gene: TRBV15
J gene: TRBJ2-7
CDR3 length: 13
clone size: NA
D gene: TRBD2
CDR3 protein: CAIRAGSSYEQYF
CDR3 DNA: TGTGCCATCCGAGCGGGGAGCTCCTACGAGCAGTACTTC

V gene: TRBV13
J gene: TRBJ1-1
CDR3 length: 13
clone size: NA
D gene: NA
CDR3 protein: CASSLDGRAEAFF
CDR3 DNA: TGTGCCAGCAGCTTAGACGGGAGAGCTGAAGCTTTCTTT

V gene: TRBV2
J gene: TRBJ1-5
CDR3 length: 12
clone size: NA
D gene: NA
CDR3 protein: CASSGGNQPQHF
CDR3 DNA: TGTGCCAGCAGTGGGGGCAATCAGCCCCAGCATTTT

V gene: TRBV2
J gene: TRBJ2-6
CDR3 length: 16
clone size: NA
D gene: NA
CDR3 protein: CASNLMGGSGANVLTF
CDR3 DNA: TGTGCCAGCAATCTCATGGGAGGCTCTGGGGCCAACGTCCTGACTTTC

V gene: TRBV29-1
J gene: TRBJ2-5
CDR3 length: 12
clone size: few
D gene: NA
CDR3 protein: CSAAGREETQYF
CDR3 DNA: TGCAGCGCTGCGGGACGGGAAGAGACCCAGTACTTC

V gene: TRBV7-8
J gene: TRBJ2-7
CDR3 length: 15
clone size: NA
D gene: NA
CDR3 protein: CASSLASGGRYEQYF
CDR3 DNA: TGTGCCAGCAGCTTAGCGTCCGGGGGGCGGTACGAGCAGTACTTC

V gene: TRBV5-6
J gene: TRBJ2-7
CDR3 length: 14
clone size: NA
D gene: TRBD2
CDR3 protein: CASRAGFESYEQYF
CDR3 DNA: TGTGCCAGCAGAGCGGGATTCGAATCCTACGAGCAGTACTTC

V gene: TRBV9
J gene: TRBJ2-5
CDR3 length: 16
clone size: few
D gene: NA
CDR3 protein: CASSVGRGHAVETQYF
CDR3 DNA: TGTGCCAGCAGCGTAGGAAGAGGACATGCCGTGGAGACCCAGTACTTC

V gene: TRBV28
J gene: TRBJ2-7
CDR3 length: 14
clone size: NA
D gene: NA
CDR3 protein: CASSSPGVRDEQYF
CDR3 DNA: TGTGCCAGCAGTTCACCGGGGGTTCGGGACGAGCAGTACTTC

V gene: TRBV7-2
J gene: TRBJ2-7
CDR3 length: 14
clone size: NA
D gene: NA
CDR3 protein: CASSLEAASYEQYF
CDR3 DNA: TGTGCCAGCAGCTTAGAGGCGGCTTCCTACGAGCAGTACTTC

V gene: TRBV4-1
J gene: TRBJ2-7
CDR3 length: 16
clone size: NA
D gene: NA
CDR3 protein: CASSQDGWRGSYEQYF
CDR3 DNA: TGCGCCAGCAGCCAAGATGGTTGGCGAGGTTCCTACGAGCAGTACTTC

V gene: TRBV18
J gene: TRBJ2-3
CDR3 length: 15
clone size: NA
D gene: NA
CDR3 protein: CASSPPSAAEDTQYF
CDR3 DNA: TGTGCCAGCTCACCACCGTCGGCAGCAGAAGATACGCAGTATTTT

V gene: TRBV7-2
J gene: TRBJ1-6
CDR3 length: 15
clone size: NA
D gene: NA
CDR3 protein: CASSLVVQGGSPLHF
CDR3 DNA: TGTGCCAGCAGCTTAGTGGTTCAGGGTGGTTCACCCCTCCACTTT

V gene: TRBV21-1
J gene: TRBJ2-3
CDR3 length: 17
clone size: once
D gene: NA
CDR3 protein: CASSIKEREPPTDTQYF
CDR3 DNA: TGTGCCAGCAGCATAAAAGAGCGGGAGCCCCCTACAGATACGCAGTATTTT

V gene: TRBV12-5
J gene: TRBJ2-2
CDR3 length: 16
clone size: NA
D gene: TRBD1
CDR3 protein: CASGLGTGAGTGELFF
CDR3 DNA: TGTGCTAGTGGTTTGGGGACAGGGGCGGGCACCGGGGAGCTGTTTTTT

V gene: TRBV27
J gene: TRBJ2-6
CDR3 length: 13
clone size: NA
D gene: NA
CDR3 protein: CASGYSGANVLTF
CDR3 DNA: TGTGCCAGCGGATACTCTGGGGCCAACGTCCTGACTTTC

V gene: TRBV4-1
J gene: TRBJ1-2
CDR3 length: 14
clone size: NA
D gene: NA
CDR3 protein: CASSIGSDPYGYTF
CDR3 DNA: TGCGCCAGCAGCATTGGCTCAGACCCCTATGGCTACACCTTC

V gene: TRBV19
J gene: TRBJ2-2
CDR3 length: 14
clone size: NA
D gene: NA
CDR3 protein: CASSIDGGPGELFF
CDR3 DNA: TGTGCCAGTAGTATAGATGGGGGACCCGGGGAGCTGTTTTTT

V gene: TRBV4-1
J gene: TRBJ2-7
CDR3 length: 15
clone size: NA
D gene: NA
CDR3 protein: CASSQVSDGGYEQYF
CDR3 DNA: TGCGCCAGCAGCCAAGTATCCGACGGGGGCTACGAGCAGTACTTC

V gene: TRBV18
J gene: TRBJ2-7
CDR3 length: 15
clone size: NA
D gene: NA
CDR3 protein: CASSPVRSDNYEQYF
CDR3 DNA: TGTGCCAGCTCACCGGTCAGGTCCGACAACTACGAGCAGTACTTC